The source of this TCR beta chain is a study of tumor-infiltrating lymphocytes in primary liver carcinoma. Study conclusions and caveats: Blood had a significantly lower top-250-clone fraction than tumors did (p = 0.039).

With approximately 470 ng total RNA as template and a constant-region primer, TCR beta cDNA was made. Three rounds of nested multiplex PCR with slightly modified ARM-PCR produced TCR beta libraries. For around 10 cycles apiece, the opening two PCR rounds ran with TRBV1-TRBV30 forward primers and a C-beta reverse primer. Each CDR3 protein is one row after TCRdb ran MiXCR on the multiplex PCR reads. The data contain approximately 320,000 distinct CDR3 sequences, 50% to 75% of them singletons. Extraction also yielded germline DNA, while blood RNA was obtained from unsorted whole blood. This CDR3 is built from 14 residues. V trimming: 3 bases; J trimming: 7 bases; junction bases outside the gene matches: 7. The V gene's germline CDR1 is SGHDT and CDR2 YYEEEE. Concerning this clonotype: Antigen specificity is unknown.

The TCR comes from a woman between 25 and 40 years old with primary liver carcinoma and hepatitis B virus infection. What was sequenced was peripheral blood. This chain joins TRBV5-6 and TRBJ1-1; 9 bases match TRBD1. For the CDR3, the DNA is TGTGCCAGCAGCTATACAGGGGGCGCAGGTGAAGCTTTCTTT. The encoded protein is CASSYTGGAGEAFF.